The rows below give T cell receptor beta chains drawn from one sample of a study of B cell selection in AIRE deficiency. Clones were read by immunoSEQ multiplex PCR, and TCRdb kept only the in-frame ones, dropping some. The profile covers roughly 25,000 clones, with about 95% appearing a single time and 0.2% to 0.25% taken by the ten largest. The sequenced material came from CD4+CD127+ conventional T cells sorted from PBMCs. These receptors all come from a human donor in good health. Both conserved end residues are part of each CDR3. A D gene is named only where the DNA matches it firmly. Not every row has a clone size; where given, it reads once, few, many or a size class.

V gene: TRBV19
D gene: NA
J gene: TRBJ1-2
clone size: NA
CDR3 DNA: TGTGCCAGTAGTAGGGAAGTTCCTAACTATGGCTACACCTTC
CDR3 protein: CASSREVPNYGYTF

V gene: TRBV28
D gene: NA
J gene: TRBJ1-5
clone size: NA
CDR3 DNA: TGTGCCAGCAGTTTAGGTAACAGGGCGCAGCCCCAGCATTTT
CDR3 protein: CASSLGNRAQPQHF

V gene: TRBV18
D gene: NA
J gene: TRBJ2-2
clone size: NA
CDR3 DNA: TGTGCCAGCTCCAGAACTCGGGGGACGGCGAACACCGGGGAGCTGTTTTTT
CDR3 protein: CASSRTRGTANTGELFF

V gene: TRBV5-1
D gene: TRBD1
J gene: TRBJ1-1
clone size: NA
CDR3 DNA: TGCGCCAGCAGCCGGCGGGACAGGGGATCAAACACTGAAGCTTTCTTT
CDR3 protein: CASSRRDRGSNTEAFF

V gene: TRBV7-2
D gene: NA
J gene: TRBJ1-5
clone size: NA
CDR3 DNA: TGTGCCAGCAGTCCCGACGGGAGTCAGCCCCAGCATTTT
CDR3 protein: CASSPDGSQPQHF

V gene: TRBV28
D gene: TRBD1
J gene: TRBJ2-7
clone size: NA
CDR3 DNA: TGTGCCAGCAGTCCCGGGACAGCTTCCTACGAGCAGTACTTC
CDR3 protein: CASSPGTASYEQYF

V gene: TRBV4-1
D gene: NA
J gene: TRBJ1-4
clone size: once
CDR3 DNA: TGCGCCAGCAGCCGGGGGAGGGGCTCTAGGGGTGAAAAACTGTTTTTT
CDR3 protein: CASSRGRGSRGEKLFF

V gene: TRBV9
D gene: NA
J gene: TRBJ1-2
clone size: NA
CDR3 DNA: TGTGCCAGCAGCGAGGGGGGACCTAACTATGGCTACACCTTC
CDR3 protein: CASSEGGPNYGYTF

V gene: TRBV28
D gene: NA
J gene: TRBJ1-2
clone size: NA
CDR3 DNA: TGTGCCAGCAGACAGGGCTATGGCTACACCTTC
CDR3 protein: CASRQGYGYTF

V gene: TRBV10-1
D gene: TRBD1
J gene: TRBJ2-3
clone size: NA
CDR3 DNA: TGCGCCAGCAGTGCCGACAGGGGCACAAATACGCAGTATTTT
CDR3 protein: CASSADRGTNTQYF

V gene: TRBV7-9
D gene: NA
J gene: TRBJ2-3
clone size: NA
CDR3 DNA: TGTGCCAGCAGCTTAGCGACAGATACGCAGTATTTT
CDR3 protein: CASSLATDTQYF